This note documents a single T cell receptor (beta chain) sequence. The CDR3 is made up of 17 amino acids. Germline CDR1 is SGHKS and CDR2 is YYEKEE (reference sequence). V lost 3 bases and J lost 2; bases outside the gene matches: 13. The protocol was immunoSEQ multiplex PCR, while the TCRdb copy is restricted to in-frame clones and leaves out a portion. Of some 28,000 clones in the sample, approximately 86% are singletons; the top ten hold roughly 31%. The data derive from a study of OX40 agonist ivuxolimab in advanced cancers. The V call is TRBV5-5, the J call TRBJ2-5; TRBD2 matches at 7 bases. Here the sequenced sample was CD4+ or CD8+ T cells sorted from blood, taken in a trial of the OX40 agonist ivuxolimab. The origin of this receptor is an adult with an advanced solid tumor such as melanoma, head and neck, liver or kidney cancer. Here the CDR3 DNA reads TGTGCCAGCAGCTCTGGAGGTGGCGGGGGTCGACAAGAGACCCAGTACTTC. It specifies CASSSGGGGGRQETQYF.